What follows is one T cell receptor beta chain and its context. Its antigen remains unidentified. Assay: immunoSEQ multiplex PCR; the TCRdb copy retains only in-frame clones and omits some. The sample records fewer than 40,000 clones, around 80% being singletons. Over chemoradiotherapy, repertoires were sampled more than once. The record originates from a study of chemoradiotherapy in HPV16-positive cancers. Turning to the study itself: A couple of HPV16-positive patients' cells yielded candidate HPV-specific clones and common motifs.

General study points: For HPV16-positive patients, expanding HPV-responsive T cells associated with longer recurrence-free survival. Candidate HPV-specific clones and E7-related TCR motifs grew in tumor during treatment.

This receptor was obtained from a human donor with HPV-associated anogenital cancer. The sequencing here drew on blood, taken from a patient who underwent chemoradiotherapy.

CDR3 protein: CASSSDGTEYNEQFF. The CDR3 coding sequence is TGTGCCAGCAGCTCCGACGGGACTGAGTACAATGAGCAGTTCTTC. The V call is TRBV7-8, the J call TRBJ2-1, with D tentatively TRBD2 (6 bases). The germline V gene encodes CDR1 SGHVS and CDR2 FQNEAQ. V was shortened by 4 bases and J by 4 bases, with 14 bases between the two germline ends. The CDR3 is 15 residues long.